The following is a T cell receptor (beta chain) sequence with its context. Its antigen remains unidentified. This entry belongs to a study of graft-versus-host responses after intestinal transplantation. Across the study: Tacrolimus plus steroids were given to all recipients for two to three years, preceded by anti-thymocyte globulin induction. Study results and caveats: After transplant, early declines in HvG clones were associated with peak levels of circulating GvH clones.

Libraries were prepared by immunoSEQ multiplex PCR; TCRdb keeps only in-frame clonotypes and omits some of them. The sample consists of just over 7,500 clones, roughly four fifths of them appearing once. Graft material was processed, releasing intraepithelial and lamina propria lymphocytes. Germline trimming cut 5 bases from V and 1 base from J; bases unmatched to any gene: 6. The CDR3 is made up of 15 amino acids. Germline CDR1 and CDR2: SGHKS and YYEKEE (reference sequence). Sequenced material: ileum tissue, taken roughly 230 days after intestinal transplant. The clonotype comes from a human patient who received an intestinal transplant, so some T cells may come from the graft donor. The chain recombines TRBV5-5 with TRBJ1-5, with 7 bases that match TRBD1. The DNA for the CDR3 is TGTGCCAGCAGTCCTATGACAGGGAGCAATCAGCCCCAGCATTTT. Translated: CASSPMTGSNQPQHF. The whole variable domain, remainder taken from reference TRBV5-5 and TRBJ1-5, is DAGVTQSPTHLIKTRGQQVTLRCSPISGHKSVSWYQQVLGQGPQFIFQYYEKEERGRGNFPDRFSARQFPNYSSELNVNALLLGDSALYLCASSPMTGSNQPQHFGDGTRLSIL.